This passage covers 21 T cell receptor beta chains from one sample sequenced in a study of cytomegalovirus exposure and HLA in healthy donors (dated by TCRdb to 2016 to 2017). Libraries were prepared through the immunoSEQ multiplex PCR assay. The multiplex PCR relied on a mix of 60 forward primers for TCR Vbeta segments and 13 reverse primers for TCR Jbeta segments. What TCRdb holds here is the immuneACCESS table cut down to in-frame rearrangements. Part of the clones is not present; checked against another copy, under half of the missing clones reflect an unresolved V gene, and the others are unexplained. The sample has 150,000 to 200,000 clones on record, 68% of them singletons. 1.1% to 1.5% of the sample comes from the top ten. Sequenced material: PBMCs. The receptors stem from a man aged 45-60 years in good health and CMV-seronegative.

The V and J genes are TRBV5-1 and TRBJ2-2; no firm D call. The CDR3 covers 17 residues. The V gene's germline CDR1 is SGHRS and CDR2 YFSETQ. V lost 0 bases and J 6 bases, leaving 18 bases between the germline ends. The CDR3 nucleotides are TGCGCCAGCAGCTTGGGTCAGACTGGCACCGAGGCCGGGGAGCTGTTTTTT. It specifies CASSLGQTGTEAGELFF.

V is TRBV7-2 and J is TRBJ1-5, with TRBD1 matching over 7 bases. V shed 5 bases, J shed 6 bases, and the junction held 22 bases outside the gene matches. CDR3 length equals 19 residues. Per germline, CDR1 SGHTA and CDR2 FQGNSA. The CDR3, as DNA: TGTGCCAGCAGCCCTCAAACGAGGTTGGCAGGGGGTATCGGTCAGCCCCAGCATTTT. Translating gives CASSPQTRLAGGIGQPQHF.

The chain employs TRBV14 and TRBJ2-1, with 10 bases that match TRBD1. The ends lost 2 bases at V and 2 bases at J; junction bases unmatched: 3. CDR3 size: 16 residues. From germline, CDR1 is SGHDN and CDR2 FVKESK. CDR3 sequence reads: CASSQSDRGPYNEQFF. CDR3 nucleotide sequence: TGTGCCAGCAGCCAAAGTGACAGGGGGCCCTACAATGAGCAGTTCTTC.

On this clone itself: Distinct nucleotide sequences in the sample also encode this CDR3. The chain is built from TRBV6-5 and TRBJ2-5; 8 bases match TRBD1. CDR1 is MNHEY, CDR2 SVGAGI, per germline. The CDR3 sequence is 14 residues long. The trim removed 6 bases at V and 5 bases at J, leaving 8 bases unmatched. The CDR3 coding sequence is TGTGCCAGCAGCCTGGACAGGGTTCAGGAGACCCAGTACTTC. The encoded protein is CASSLDRVQETQYF.

V gene TRBV19 combines with J gene TRBJ1-5, with 11 bases fitting TRBD1. Germline trimming cut 5 bases from V and 5 bases from J; bases unmatched to any gene: 17. The CDR3 loop spans 19 amino acids. Germline V lookup: CDR1 LNHDA, CDR2 SQIVND (reference sequence). The CDR3 sequence is CASSFFYPRGQGDDQPQHF. In DNA form, the CDR3 reads TGTGCCAGTAGTTTTTTCTACCCTAGGGGACAGGGGGACGATCAGCCCCAGCATTTT.

The J gene is TRBJ2-7, the V gene TRBV18; TRBD1 might be the D (5 bases). The CDR3 contains 15 residues. Per the germline V gene, CDR1 is KGHSH and CDR2 is LQKENI. Trimming removed 1 base at V and 6 bases at J, with 16 bases between. CDR3 protein: CASSPRVGQGSEQYF. CDR3 in DNA: TGTGCCAGCTCACCACGGGTGGGGCAGGGCAGCGAGCAGTACTTC.

This clone was seen only once. This chain connects TRBV2 to TRBJ1-5; unclear D gene. Germline V lookup: CDR1 SNHLY, CDR2 FYNNEI. The V end was cut by 4 bases, the J end by 0 bases, with 7 bases between. CDR3 length: 14 residues. The CDR3: CASSVRISNQPQHF. Here the CDR3 DNA reads TGTGCCAGCAGTGTGCGAATTAGCAATCAGCCCCAGCATTTT.

This clone has more than one count but fewer than ten. The genes are TRBV9 and TRBJ2-5, with 11 bases fitting TRBD2. Per germline, CDR1 SGDLS and CDR2 YYNGEE. V shed 2 bases and J 5 bases; nucleotides not matched to a gene: 5. The CDR3 length is 15 residues. CDR3 DNA: TGTGCCAGCAGCGTTAGCGGGGGGGCCGAGGAGACCCAGTACTTC. Amino acids: CASSVSGGAEETQYF.

The CDR3 DNA reads as TGTGCCAGCAGCTGGGAGGGGGCTGGGGCCAACGTCCTGACTTTC. It encodes CASSWEGAGANVLTF. The V and J genes are TRBV7-3 and TRBJ2-6, with TRBD2 as a possible D gene (7 bases). Trimming took off 4 bases at V and 2 bases at J, with 9 bases between the two ends. CDR3 length equals 15 residues. Germline V CDR1 and CDR2: SGHTA, FQGTGA.

The chain has TRBV4-1 and TRBJ2-7, with D perhaps TRBD2 (5 bases). The CDR3 length is 16 residues. Trimming cost V 2 bases and J 0 bases, with 14 bases left between them. CDR1 and CDR2 (germline): MGHRA, YSYEKL. CDR3 nucleotides: TGCGCCAGCAGCCAAAATGACGGTGGGAGCTCCTACGAGCAGTACTTC. Residues: CASSQNDGGSSYEQYF.

This chain connects TRBV4-1 to TRBJ1-1; 9 bases align to TRBD1. After removal of 1 base from V and 6 bases from J, the junction contained 9 bases not matched to a gene. The CDR3 totals 16 residues. Germline V lookup: CDR1 MGHRA, CDR2 YSYEKL. The CDR3 protein is CASSQVAGTGSAEAFF. The CDR3 bases are TGCGCCAGCAGCCAAGTCGCCGGGACAGGGTCCGCTGAAGCTTTCTTT.

V gene TRBV18 combines with J gene TRBJ2-7, with TRBD1 matching 7 bases. The CDR3 consists of 14 residues. Germline V gene lookup returns CDR1 KGHSH and CDR2 LQKENI. V lost 1 base and J lost 2; bases outside the gene matches: 2. This chain's CDR3 is CASSPRDRAYEQYF. The CDR3 coding sequence is TGTGCCAGCTCACCACGGGACAGAGCCTACGAGCAGTACTTC.

This sequence joins TRBV27 and TRBJ2-3, with 8 nucleotides matching TRBD1. V trimming: 5 bases; J trimming: 6 bases; junction bases outside the gene matches: 10. Germline CDR1 is MNHEY and CDR2 is SMNVEV (reference sequence). The CDR3 covers 15 residues. The CDR3 nucleotides are TGTGCCAGCAGTCCCTGGACAGGGTCAGGGGATACGCAGTATTTT. Translating gives CASSPWTGSGDTQYF.

This chain joins TRBV19 and TRBJ2-2; 9 bases map to TRBD1. From germline, CDR1 is LNHDA and CDR2 SQIVND (reference sequence). The CDR3 runs 16 residues. V gave up 5 bases and J gave up 5 bases; unmatched junction bases: 9. This CDR3 is CASSPQTGGRTGELFF. CDR3 nucleotides: TGTGCCAGTAGTCCACAGACAGGGGGGAGGACCGGGGAGCTGTTTTTT.

This clone appeared a single time. The V and J genes are TRBV6-4 and TRBJ2-3; 9 bases match TRBD1. Germline CDR1 MRHNA, CDR2 SNTAGT. The CDR3 spans 13 residues. V lost 6 bases, J lost 6 bases, and 4 bases stayed unmatched. Here the CDR3 reads CASRAQGADTQYF. The CDR3 DNA is TGTGCCAGCAGGGCACAGGGGGCGGATACGCAGTATTTT.

V is TRBV2 and J is TRBJ1-2, with no clear D. The CDR3 is 13 amino acids. Looked up from germline, CDR1 is SNHLY and CDR2 is FYNNEI. The V end was cut by 0 bases, the J end by 5 bases, with 7 bases between. The CDR3 DNA reads TGTGCCAGCAGTGAAGCGCCACTTTATGGCTACACCTTC. Translated: CASSEAPLYGYTF.

The chain carries TRBV5-1 and TRBJ2-7; TRBD2 is a possible D gene (6 bases). The germline CDR1 and CDR2 sequences are SGHRS and YFSETQ. The CDR3 runs to 12 residues. Trimming pared 5 bases from V and 3 bases from J, leaving 9 bases between. CDR3 in amino acids: CASRRDFYEQYF. For the CDR3, the DNA is TGCGCCAGCAGGCGGGACTTCTACGAGCAGTACTTC.

The chain uses TRBV5-4 and TRBJ1-1, with D possibly being TRBD1 (5 bases). The V gene's germline CDR1 is SGHNT and CDR2 YYREEE (reference sequence). V was shortened by 2 bases and J by 4 bases, with 6 bases between the two germline ends. The CDR3 length is 12 residues. Here the CDR3 DNA reads TGTGCCAGCAGCTTCGGGGGCACTGAAGCTTTCTTT. Its translation: CASSFGGTEAFF.

The V gene is TRBV6-1, the J gene TRBJ1-2; TRBD1 aligns across 7 bases. Germline V CDR1 and CDR2: MNHNS, SASEGT. After removal of 2 bases from V and 4 bases from J, the junction contained 1 base not matched to a gene. This CDR3 is 13 amino acids long. CDR3 nucleotide sequence: TGTGCCAGCAGTGAATGGGACAGCTATGGCTACACCTTC. It yields the protein CASSEWDSYGYTF.

The chain is built from TRBV5-1 and TRBJ2-3; 8 bases align to TRBD2. V lost 1 base and J lost 3; bases outside the gene matches: 7. Germline CDR1 SGHRS, CDR2 YFSETQ. CDR3 length: 16 amino acids. CDR3 DNA: TGCGCCAGCAGCTTGCAATCGGGGGGGCAGACAGATACGCAGTATTTT. Translation gives CASSLQSGGQTDTQYF. Filled out from reference TRBV5-1 and TRBJ2-3, the complete variable domain reads KAGVTQTPRYLIKTRGQQVTLSCSPISGHRSVSWYQQTPGQGLQFLFEYFSETQRNKGNFPGRFSGRQFSNSRSEMNVSTLELGDSALYLCASSLQSGGQTDTQYFGPGTRLTVL.

This clone was detected a few times. The rearrangement links TRBV2 to TRBJ2-7; D perhaps matches TRBD1 (6 bases). Per the germline V gene, CDR1 is SNHLY and CDR2 is FYNNEI. The length of the CDR3 is 13 residues. Deletions cut 7 bases from V and 0 bases from J, with 10 bases between. CDR3 DNA sequence: TGTGCCAGCATAAGGGGGAGCTCCTACGAGCAGTACTTC. This codes for CASIRGSSYEQYF.